The subject of this entry is one T cell receptor (beta chain). The CDR3 is 15 residues long. Germline V gene sequence: CDR1 SGHNT, CDR2 YYREEE (reference sequence). V was pared by 0 bases and J by 3 bases, with 13 bases between. The data derive from a study of control samples from healthy donors and cancer patients. Sequenced by immunoSEQ multiplex PCR; TCRdb stores in-frame clones only, minus some. Seen here are hundreds of thousands of clones, 75% to 95% observed once, and the top ten hold just under 6.5%. The sequence derives from a man in his forties with head and neck cancer. The sequenced material came from PBMCs. The rearrangement joins TRBV5-4 to TRBJ2-7; D gene unclear. The CDR3 DNA is TGTGCCAGCAGCTTGGACGCCAGCAAATTCTACGAGCAGTACTTC. This encodes CASSLDASKFYEQYF.